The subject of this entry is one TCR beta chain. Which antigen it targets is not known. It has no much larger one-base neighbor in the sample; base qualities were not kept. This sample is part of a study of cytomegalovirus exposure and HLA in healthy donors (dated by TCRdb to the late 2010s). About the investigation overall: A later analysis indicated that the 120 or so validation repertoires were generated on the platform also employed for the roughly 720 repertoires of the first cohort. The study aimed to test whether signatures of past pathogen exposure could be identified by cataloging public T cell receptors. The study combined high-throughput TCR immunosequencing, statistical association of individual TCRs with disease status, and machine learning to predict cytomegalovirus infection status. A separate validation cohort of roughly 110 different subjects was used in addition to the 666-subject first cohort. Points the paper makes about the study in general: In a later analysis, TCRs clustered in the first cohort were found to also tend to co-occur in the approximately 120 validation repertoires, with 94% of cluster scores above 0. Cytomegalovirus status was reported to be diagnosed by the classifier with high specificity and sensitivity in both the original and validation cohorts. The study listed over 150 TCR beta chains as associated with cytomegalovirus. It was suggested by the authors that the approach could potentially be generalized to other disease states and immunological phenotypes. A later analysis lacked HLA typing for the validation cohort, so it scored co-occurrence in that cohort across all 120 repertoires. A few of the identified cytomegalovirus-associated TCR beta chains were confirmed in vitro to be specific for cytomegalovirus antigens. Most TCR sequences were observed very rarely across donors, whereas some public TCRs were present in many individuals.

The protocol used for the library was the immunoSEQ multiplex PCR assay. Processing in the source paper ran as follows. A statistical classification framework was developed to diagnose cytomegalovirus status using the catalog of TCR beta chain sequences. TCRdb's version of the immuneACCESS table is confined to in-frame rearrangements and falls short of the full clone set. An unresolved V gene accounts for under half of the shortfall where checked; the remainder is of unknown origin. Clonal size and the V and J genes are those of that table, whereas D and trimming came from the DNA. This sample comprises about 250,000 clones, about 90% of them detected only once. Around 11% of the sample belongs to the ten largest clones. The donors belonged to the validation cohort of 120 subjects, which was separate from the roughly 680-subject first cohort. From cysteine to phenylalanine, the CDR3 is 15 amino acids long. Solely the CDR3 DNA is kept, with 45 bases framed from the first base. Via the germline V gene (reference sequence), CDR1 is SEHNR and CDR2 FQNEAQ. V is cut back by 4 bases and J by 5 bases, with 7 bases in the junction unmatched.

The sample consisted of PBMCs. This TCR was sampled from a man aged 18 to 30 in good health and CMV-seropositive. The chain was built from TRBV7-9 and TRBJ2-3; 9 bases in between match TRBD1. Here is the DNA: TGTGCCAGCAGCTCTGACAGGGGGTGGGGAGATACGCAGTATTTT. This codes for CASSSDRGWGDTQYF.